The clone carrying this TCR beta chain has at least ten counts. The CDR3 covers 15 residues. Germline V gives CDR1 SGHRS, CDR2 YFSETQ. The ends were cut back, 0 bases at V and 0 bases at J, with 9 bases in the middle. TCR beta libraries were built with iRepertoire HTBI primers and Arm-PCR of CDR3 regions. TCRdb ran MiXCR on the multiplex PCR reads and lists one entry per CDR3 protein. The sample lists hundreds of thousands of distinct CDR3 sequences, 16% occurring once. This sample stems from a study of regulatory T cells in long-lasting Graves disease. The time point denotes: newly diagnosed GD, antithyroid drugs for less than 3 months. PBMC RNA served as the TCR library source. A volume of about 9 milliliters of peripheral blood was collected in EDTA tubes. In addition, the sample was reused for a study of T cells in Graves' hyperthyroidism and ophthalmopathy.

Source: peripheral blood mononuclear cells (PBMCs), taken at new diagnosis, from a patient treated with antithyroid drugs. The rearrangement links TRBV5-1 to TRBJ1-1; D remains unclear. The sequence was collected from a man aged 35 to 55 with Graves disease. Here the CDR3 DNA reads TGCGCCAGCAGCTTGGCAGAGGGATTGAACACTGAAGCTTTCTTT. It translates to CASSLAEGLNTEAFF.